This TCR beta chain was recorded in a study of cytomegalovirus exposure and HLA in healthy donors. Assay used: immunoSEQ multiplex PCR; TCRdb lists only in-frame clones, some missing. The data contain 250,000 to 350,000 clones, 88% of them singletons. The germline V gene has CDR1 MNHEY and CDR2 SVGAGI. V dropped 2 bases and J dropped 2 bases, with 5 bases sitting between them. This CDR3 has 13 residues. J is TRBJ2-3 and V is TRBV6-5; D remains unclear. The TCR sequence derives from a man aged 30-40 years in good health and CMV-seronegative. The sequenced sample consisted of PBMCs. The CDR3 reads CASSYTDTDTQYF. CDR3 DNA sequence: TGTGCCAGCAGTTACACTGACACAGATACGCAGTATTTT.